The rows below give T cell receptor beta chains drawn from one sample of a study of beta chain features in type 1 diabetes. The data were produced by immunoSEQ multiplex PCR, yet TCRdb's version contains in-frame clones alone and is incomplete. The table shows fewer than 25,000 clones, with 50% occurring only once. The sample consisted of stem cell memory CD4+ T cells from blood. These receptor sequences come from a man aged 18 to 35 in good health. CDR3s include the opening cysteine and the closing phenylalanine or tryptophan. Each record gives: clone size, V gene, J gene, D gene, CDR3 protein, CDR3 DNA. A D gene is named only where the DNA matches it firmly. Clone sizes are given selectively: once, few, many, or a class where the clone is expanded.

clone_size: few; v_call: TRBV9; j_call: TRBJ1-2; d_call: NA; cdr3_aa: CASSPTFGGGNYGYTF; cdr3_nt: TGTGCCAGCAGCCCCACCTTTGGCGGGGGGAACTATGGCTACACCTTC
clone_size: few; v_call: TRBV7-9; j_call: TRBJ2-3; d_call: NA; cdr3_aa: CASSPGPASTDTQYF; cdr3_nt: TGTGCCAGCAGCCCAGGGCCCGCTAGCACAGATACGCAGTATTTT
clone_size: NA; v_call: TRBV29-1; j_call: TRBJ2-3; d_call: NA; cdr3_aa: CSVEELSTDTQYF; cdr3_nt: TGCAGCGTTGAAGAACTGAGCACAGATACGCAGTATTTT
clone_size: NA; v_call: TRBV6-6; j_call: TRBJ2-1; d_call: NA; cdr3_aa: CASSYRGSSYNEQFF; cdr3_nt: TGTGCCAGCAGTTACAGGGGAAGCTCCTACAATGAGCAGTTCTTC
clone_size: NA; v_call: TRBV6-1; j_call: TRBJ2-1; d_call: TRBD2; cdr3_aa: CASSAGLAGDNEQFF; cdr3_nt: TGTGCCAGCAGTGCGGGACTAGCGGGGGACAATGAGCAGTTCTTC
clone_size: NA; v_call: TRBV11-3; j_call: TRBJ2-7; d_call: TRBD2; cdr3_aa: CASSPGERGAYEQYF; cdr3_nt: TGTGCCAGCAGCCCCGGGGAGCGGGGGGCCTACGAGCAGTACTTC
clone_size: NA; v_call: TRBV7-9; j_call: TRBJ1-4; d_call: NA; cdr3_aa: CASSLGPLLNEKLFF; cdr3_nt: TGTGCCAGCAGCTTAGGCCCGCTATTGAATGAAAAACTGTTTTTT
clone_size: NA; v_call: TRBV7-9; j_call: TRBJ1-4; d_call: TRBD1; cdr3_aa: CASSSVGTGAEKLFF; cdr3_nt: TGTGCCAGCAGCTCCGTCGGGACAGGGGCTGAAAAACTGTTTTTT
clone_size: NA; v_call: TRBV19; j_call: TRBJ1-2; d_call: NA; cdr3_aa: CASRTRTGYGYTF; cdr3_nt: TGTGCCAGTAGAACGCGGACGGGATATGGCTACACCTTC
clone_size: few; v_call: TRBV21-1; j_call: TRBJ2-6; d_call: NA; cdr3_aa: CASTPGTTGFVSTGANVLTF; cdr3_nt: TGTGCCAGCACCCCAGGAACGACAGGGTTTGTTTCGACTGGGGCCAACGTCCTGACTTTC
clone_size: NA; v_call: TRBV27; j_call: TRBJ2-7; d_call: NA; cdr3_aa: CASSSVADYEQYF; cdr3_nt: TGTGCCAGCAGTTCTGTTGCGGACTACGAGCAGTACTTC
clone_size: NA; v_call: TRBV9; j_call: TRBJ2-2; d_call: TRBD2; cdr3_aa: CASSAETSGRTIHGELFF; cdr3_nt: TGTGCCAGCAGCGCGGAGACTAGCGGGAGAACTATACATGGGGAGCTGTTTTTT
clone_size: few; v_call: TRBV5-1; j_call: TRBJ2-5; d_call: TRBD2; cdr3_aa: CASSLPASGEQETQYF; cdr3_nt: TGCGCCAGCAGCTTGCCCGCTAGCGGGGAGCAAGAGACCCAGTACTTC
clone_size: few; v_call: TRBV30; j_call: TRBJ1-6; d_call: NA; cdr3_aa: CAWSVFPAGFPRHNSPLHF; cdr3_nt: TGTGCCTGGAGTGTATTTCCTGCCGGTTTCCCGCGGCATAATTCACCCCTCCACTTT
clone_size: NA; v_call: TRBV18; j_call: TRBJ2-7; d_call: NA; cdr3_aa: CASSQRGTDSSYEQYF; cdr3_nt: TGTGCCAGCTCACAACGAGGGACGGACAGCTCCTACGAGCAGTACTTC
clone_size: NA; v_call: TRBV6-1; j_call: TRBJ2-1; d_call: NA; cdr3_aa: CASSEEAGGWIEQFF; cdr3_nt: TGTGCCAGCAGTGAAGAGGCAGGGGGGTGGATTGAGCAGTTCTTC
clone_size: few; v_call: TRBV18; j_call: TRBJ1-3; d_call: TRBD1; cdr3_aa: CASSLGTGTGNTIYF; cdr3_nt: TGTGCCAGCTCACTCGGGACAGGGACTGGAAACACCATATATTTT
clone_size: NA; v_call: TRBV7-2; j_call: TRBJ2-1; d_call: TRBD1; cdr3_aa: CASSWNQGARAEQFF; cdr3_nt: TGTGCCAGCAGCTGGAATCAGGGGGCCCGAGCTGAGCAGTTCTTC
clone_size: NA; v_call: TRBV7-2; j_call: TRBJ2-1; d_call: TRBD1; cdr3_aa: CASSLGGTGAYNEQFF; cdr3_nt: TGTGCCAGCAGCTTAGGAGGGACAGGGGCCTACAATGAGCAGTTCTTC
clone_size: NA; v_call: TRBV6-6; j_call: TRBJ1-5; d_call: TRBD1; cdr3_aa: CASSYYTGVNQPQHF; cdr3_nt: TGTGCCAGCAGTTACTATACAGGGGTCAATCAGCCCCAGCATTTT
clone_size: few; v_call: TRBV2; j_call: TRBJ2-6; d_call: NA; cdr3_aa: CASARGSGANVLTF; cdr3_nt: TGTGCCAGTGCTAGGGGCTCTGGGGCCAACGTCCTGACTTTC
clone_size: NA; v_call: TRBV30; j_call: TRBJ2-3; d_call: TRBD2; cdr3_aa: CAWRAGVTDTQYF; cdr3_nt: TGTGCCTGGAGAGCGGGAGTTACAGATACGCAGTATTTT
clone_size: few; v_call: TRBV7-8; j_call: TRBJ2-5; d_call: TRBD1; cdr3_aa: CASSLGQGAEETQYF; cdr3_nt: TGTGCCAGCAGCTTAGGACAGGGGGCGGAAGAGACCCAGTACTTC
clone_size: NA; v_call: TRBV28; j_call: TRBJ1-2; d_call: NA; cdr3_aa: CASSLAGNYGYTF; cdr3_nt: TGTGCCAGCAGTTTAGCAGGGAACTATGGCTACACCTTC